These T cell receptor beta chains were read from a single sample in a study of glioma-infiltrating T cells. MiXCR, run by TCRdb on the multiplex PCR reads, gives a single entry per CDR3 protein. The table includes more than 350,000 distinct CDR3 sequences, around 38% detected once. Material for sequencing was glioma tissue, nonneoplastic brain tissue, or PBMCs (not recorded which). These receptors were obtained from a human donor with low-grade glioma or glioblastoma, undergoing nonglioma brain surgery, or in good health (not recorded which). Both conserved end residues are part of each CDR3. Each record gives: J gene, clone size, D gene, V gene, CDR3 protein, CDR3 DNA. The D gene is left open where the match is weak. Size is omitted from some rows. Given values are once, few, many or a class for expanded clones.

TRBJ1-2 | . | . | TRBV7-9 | CASSLAGGRQDYTF | TGTGCCAGCAGCTTAGCAGGAGGTAGACAGGACTACACCTTC
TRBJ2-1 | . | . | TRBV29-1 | CSVEGNYNEQFF | TGCAGCGTTGAGGGAAACTACAATGAGCAGTTCTTC
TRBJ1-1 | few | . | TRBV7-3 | CASSRGGFMNTEAFF | TGTGCCAGCAGCCGCGGGGGATTCATGAACACTGAAGCTTTCTTT
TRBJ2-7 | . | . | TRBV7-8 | CASSSNPSPSYEQYF | TGTGCCAGCAGCTCAAATCCATCTCCCTCCTACGAGCAGTACTTC
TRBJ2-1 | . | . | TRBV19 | CASSMLLAAYNEQFF | TGTGCCAGTAGTATGCTCCTAGCAGCCTACAATGAGCAGTTCTTC
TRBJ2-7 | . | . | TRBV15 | CATRRYVGTGYEQYF | TGTGCCACCAGAAGATACGTAGGAACAGGCTACGAGCAGTACTTC
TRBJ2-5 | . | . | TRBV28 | CASRPGGGLKTQYF | TGTGCCAGCAGACCCGGTGGAGGGCTGAAGACCCAGTACTTC
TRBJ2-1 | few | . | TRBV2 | CASSELGRHNEQFF | TGTGCCAGCAGTGAATTAGGTAGGCACAATGAGCAGTTCTTC
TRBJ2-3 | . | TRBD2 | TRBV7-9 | CASSTGGPTTDTQYF | TGTGCCAGCAGCACGGGAGGGCCCACCACAGATACGCAGTATTTT
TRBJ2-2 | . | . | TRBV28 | CASSLLAHGELFF | TGTGCCAGCAGTTTACTAGCGCACGGGGAGCTGTTTTTT
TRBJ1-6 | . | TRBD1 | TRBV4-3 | CASSQDSGGENSPLHF | TGCGCCAGCAGCCAAGATTCAGGGGGAGAGAATTCACCCCTCCACTTT
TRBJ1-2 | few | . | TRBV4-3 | CASSPQQGLNLYGYTF | TGCGCCAGCAGCCCCCAACAGGGTCTAAATCTCTATGGCTACACCTTC
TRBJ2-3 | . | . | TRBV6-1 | CASSEVRLARRTDTQYF | TGTGCCAGCAGTGAAGTTCGGTTAGCGAGACGCACAGATACGCAGTATTTT
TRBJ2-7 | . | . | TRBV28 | CASSPEQTKYEQYF | TGTGCCAGCTCACCAGAACAAACCAAATACGAGCAGTACTTC
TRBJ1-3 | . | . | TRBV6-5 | CASSNRDRSGNTIYF | TGTGCCAGCAGTAACAGGGATCGATCTGGAAACACCATATATTTT